This T cell receptor (beta chain) originates from a study of blood T cell repertoires in COVID-19 (dated by TCRdb to 2018 to 2020). About the investigation overall: The collaborator samples originated in the United States, Italy and Spain and spanned the acute and convalescent phases of COVID-19. The prospective study material was composed of cDNA or gDNA derived from T cells, B-cell-depleted T cells, or PBMCs. The dataset comprised deeply sampled blood TCRbeta repertoires from subjects exposed to, actively infected with, or recovered from COVID-19. The repertoires were released in a freely available public database meant as a resource for research on the immune response to SARS-CoV-2. The samples were drawn from the first 160 participants of the ongoing ImmuneRACE study and from 1,254 subjects provided by 6 global collaborators. Nearly every sample came with metadata listing a de-identified subject ID, COVID-19 status, age in years and sex. Where available, HLA class I and class II types were obtained from metadata supplied by the sample provider rather than from assay-based typing.

Each collaborating institution followed its own protocols to collect whole blood in K2EDTA tubes. For TCRbeta analysis, collaborator samples were shipped as frozen whole blood, as isolated PBMCs, or as DNA extracted from either sample type. TCRbeta CDR3 regions were amplified from genomic DNA by means of the immunoSEQ Assay, a bias-controlled multiplex PCR. As for how the authors treated the data: The number of nucleated cells in each sample was estimated from the amplification of reference gene primers within the assay. To quantify the absolute abundance of each unique TCRbeta CDR3 rearrangement, sequence reads were collapsed and filtered. For each sample, productive Simpson clonality was calculated as the square root of Simpson's diversity index across productive rearrangements. TCRdb holds this immuneACCESS table with in-frame rearrangements only. Some clones are missing; in checked studies, unresolved V genes explain under half, and the rest has no known cause. V, J and clone size are taken as reported in that table, and D and trimming were inferred from the DNA itself. This sample comprises more than 95,000 clones, more than 70% of them detected only once. The top ten hold under 6% of the sample.

The research as a whole found: Clinical and demographic metadata were provided uncurated, with the amount varying by source and participant.

Concerning this clone: Its antigen is not yet known. No per-base quality is available; no much larger clone lies one base away.

Sequenced: peripheral blood. The clonotype originates from a man aged 80 or over with active or convalescent COVID-19.

The CDR3 protein is CASSLGTGSSPLHF. The nucleotide sequence reads TGTGCCAGCAGCTTAGGGACAGGGTCATCACCCCTCCACTTT. In this chain, TRBV7-8 is recombined with TRBJ1-6, with 8 bases matching TRBD1. From V the trimming removes 1 base and from J it removes 10 bases, while the gene matches leave 3 bases of the junction unaccounted for. Inclusive of the bounding cysteine and phenylalanine, the CDR3 is 14 residues long. Only the CDR3 region is kept as DNA, spanning 42 bases read in frame from base 1. Taken from the germline V gene, the CDR1 and CDR2 loops are SGHVS and FQNEAQ. Beyond the CDR3, the reference TRBV7-8 and TRBJ1-6 genes provide the residues; the full variable domain reads: GAGVSQSPRYKVAKRGQDVALRCDPISGHVSLFWYQQALGQGPEFLTYFQNEAQLDKSGLPSDRFFAERPEGSVSTLKIQRTQQEDSAVYLCASSLGTGSSPLHFGNGTRLTVT.